This T cell receptor (beta chain) was identified in a study of shared clonotypes between healthy human individuals. Here immunoSEQ multiplex PCR was the method, and the copy in TCRdb shows in-frame clones only, minus some. The data hold about 2 million clones, with roughly 96% observed a single time. This clone was detected once. V lost 1 base and J lost 7, with 4 bases in between. The CDR3 is made up of 12 amino acids. Germline V gene sequence: CDR1 MDHEN, CDR2 SYDVKM. The sequence derives from a man younger than 35 in good health. The source material was naive CD4+ T cells sorted from blood. Subset specified: CD45RA+ positively selected. The chain has TRBV28 and TRBJ2-2; D is unclear. The CDR3 nucleotides read TGTGCCAGCAGTTTATCGATCGGGGAGCTGTTTTTT. Protein: CASSLSIGELFF.